The T cell receptor beta chain described here comes from a study of T cell responses to AZD1222 COVID-19 vaccine. Details on this clone: Antigen specificity is unknown.

The CDR3 runs to 15 residues. Trimming cost V 3 bases and J 3 bases; bases outside gene matches: 5. Germline V gene sequence: CDR1 SGHAT, CDR2 FQNNGV. Method: immunoSEQ multiplex PCR; TCRdb's copy keeps in-frame clones and lacks some. The sample has some 100,000 clones; roughly 86% are singletons. The study's findings and limits: Repertoire sampling happened only post peak T cell response. Spike as a whole was targeted by vaccine-associated CD4 TCRs, dominant at 160-218 and 743-854. Among those given AZD1222, only six were seropositive at baseline. Females made up more of the donors, who were largely white British, and clonal diversity may have come out too low.

The receptor's source is an adult in good health. V and J are TRBV11-2 and TRBJ2-5; TRBD1 aligns across 9 bases. The specimen was peripheral blood, collected on day 0 of MenACWY control vaccination. DNA of the CDR3: TGTGCCAGCAGCTTTTGGGACAGGGTTAAAGAGACCCAGTACTTC. The encoded protein is CASSFWDRVKETQYF.